This entry lists 23 T cell receptor beta chains sequenced from one sample in a study of T cells in localized non-small cell lung cancer. The protocol was immunoSEQ multiplex PCR, while the TCRdb copy is restricted to in-frame clones and leaves out a portion. The sample carries about 51,000 clones, around 81% recorded once. The source material was peripheral blood mononuclear cells, sampled before any cancer treatment. Receptors were obtained from a man between 40 and 75 years old with stage III lung adenocarcinoma.

The gene calls are TRBV6-5 and TRBJ2-5; no definite D call. With the DNA end fitting TRBJ2-7 better, the J assignment may be wrong. The CDR3 contains 14 residues. Germline CDR1 and CDR2: MNHEY and SVGAGI. The CDR3 protein is CASSYGPTKYEQYF. Written as DNA, the CDR3 is TGTGCCAGCAGTTACGGGCCTACCAAGTACGAGCAGTACTTC.

This clone is deemed medium-sized. The rearrangement links TRBV5-4 to TRBJ2-5; D is unresolved. The CDR3 is 14 residues long. The germline CDR1 and CDR2 sequences are SGHNT and YYREEE (reference sequence). V was shortened by 3 bases and J by 1 base, with 10 bases between the two germline ends. CDR3 sequence reads: CASSSRSTQETQYF. In nucleotides, the CDR3 is TGTGCCAGCAGCTCCCGGTCTACCCAAGAGACCCAGTACTTC.

This sequence joins TRBV6-5 and TRBJ2-1, with 7 bases lining up with TRBD1. J lost 7 bases, V lost 8 bases, and 11 bases had no gene match. The CDR3 length is 14 residues. From germline, CDR1 is MNHEY and CDR2 SVGAGI. DNA for the CDR3: TGTGCCAGCGGGGACGAGGGGACAGAAAATGAGCAGTTCTTC. Its protein is CASGDEGTENEQFF.

V and J are TRBV10-2 and TRBJ2-3; unclear D gene. The CDR3 consists of 15 residues. In germline, CDR1 is WSHSY, CDR2 SAAADI. Trimming removed 0 bases at V and 4 bases at J, with 11 bases between. CDR3 in DNA: TGCGCCAGCAGTGAGTCGAACCATCTTGCAGATACGCAGTATTTT. Protein sequence: CASSESNHLADTQYF.

This clone was recorded a few times. The V and J genes are TRBV7-6 and TRBJ2-7; a weak D match, TRBD2 (5 bases). The CDR3 sequence is 13 residues long. The V end lost 5 bases, the J end lost 6 bases, and 14 bases lay between the germline ends. Germline V lookup: CDR1 SGHVS, CDR2 FNYEAQ. The DNA of the CDR3 is TGTGCCAGCAGCAAGGACCTTGGAGGCGAGCAGTACTTC. Encoded protein: CASSKDLGGEQYF.

The chain has TRBV4-1 and TRBJ2-5, with D hard to call. The assigned J gene may be wrong: the sequence end matches TRBJ2-7 better. CDR1 and CDR2 from the germline V gene are MGHRA and YSYEKL. There are 15 residues in the CDR3. The CDR3 DNA reads TGCGCCAGCAGCCTCTTGACGGGCTCCACCTACGAGCAGTACTTC. Translated: CASSLLTGSTYEQYF.

In this sample, this clone turned up a few times. This chain uses TRBV6-1 with TRBJ2-3; 11 nucleotides align to TRBD2. CDR3 length: 15 amino acids. J was trimmed by 1 base and V by 5 bases; bases with no gene match: 2. Germline V CDR1 and CDR2: MNHNS, SASEGT. In DNA, the CDR3 is TGTGCCAGCAGTACGGGACTAGCGGGCACAGATACGCAGTATTTT. This encodes CASSTGLAGTDTQYF.

The chain links TRBV5-5 to TRBJ2-4; D not certain. The CDR3 has 15 amino acids. From germline, CDR1 is SGHKS and CDR2 YYEKEE (reference sequence). V was shortened by 0 bases and J by 0 bases, with 7 bases between the two germline ends. The CDR3 protein is CASSLAPEAKNIQYF. In DNA, the CDR3 is TGTGCCAGCAGCTTGGCTCCAGAAGCCAAAAACATTCAGTACTTC. Based on the CDR3 plus reference TRBV5-5 and TRBJ2-4, the full variable domain is DAGVTQSPTHLIKTRGQQVTLRCSPISGHKSVSWYQQVLGQGPQFIFQYYEKEERGRGNFPDRFSARQFPNYSSELNVNALLLGDSALYLCASSLAPEAKNIQYFGAGTRLSVL.

The V call is TRBV9, the J call TRBJ2-7; unclear D gene. Germline V gene sequence: CDR1 SGDLS, CDR2 YYNGEE. The CDR3 has 12 residues. Trimming left V 3 bases short and J 3 bases short, with 7 bases between. CDR3 sequence reads: CASSEHDYEQYF. The CDR3 DNA sequence: TGTGCCAGCAGCGAGCATGACTACGAGCAGTACTTC. Variable domain in full (rest from reference TRBV9 and TRBJ2-7): DSGVTQTPKHLITATGQRVTLRCSPRSGDLSVYWYQQSLDQGLQFLIQYYNGEERAKGNILERFSAQQFPDLHSELNLSSLELGDSALYFCASSEHDYEQYFGPGTRLTVT.

The gene calls are TRBV19 and TRBJ2-2; tentative D call: TRBD1 (6 bases). Deletions cut 1 base from V and 7 bases from J, with 10 bases between. CDR1 is LNHDA and CDR2 is SQIVND in the germline V gene (reference sequence). This CDR3 is 14 amino acids long. The DNA for the CDR3 is TGTGCCAGTAGTATAGGGACAGTTTTCGGGGAGCTGTTTTTT. As protein: CASSIGTVFGELFF.

The chain uses TRBV7-2 and TRBJ2-5; D unresolved. CDR1 is SGHTA, CDR2 FQGNSA, per germline. The CDR3 consists of 12 residues. Deletions cut 6 bases from V and 2 bases from J, with 7 bases between. The CDR3 reads CASSYNQETQYF. The CDR3 DNA follows: TGTGCCAGCAGTTACAATCAAGAGACCCAGTACTTC.

The chain couples TRBV4-1 to TRBJ1-4; D not resolved. The CDR3 contains 15 residues. Trimming stripped 4 bases from V and 3 bases from J, with 12 bases between. Germline V gives CDR1 MGHRA, CDR2 YSYEKL. CDR3 nucleotides: TGCGCCAGCAGCCCCCTCCCCCGGGCTAATGAAAAACTGTTTTTT. It is translated as CASSPLPRANEKLFF.

This sequence joins TRBV10-2 and TRBJ2-2; D is undetermined. The CDR3 length is 15 residues. With 0 bases removed from V and 3 bases from J, the gap between germline ends came to 8 bases. CDR1 and CDR2 from the germline V gene are WSHSY and SAAADI. CDR3 amino acids: CASSESSRYTGELFF. In DNA form, the CDR3 reads TGCGCCAGCAGTGAGTCTTCCAGATACACCGGGGAGCTGTTTTTT.

The V call is TRBV27, the J call TRBJ1-1; a possible D gene is TRBD1 (5 bases). Germline V gene sequence: CDR1 MNHEY, CDR2 SMNVEV (reference sequence). This CDR3 is built from 16 residues. Trimming removed 0 bases at V and 0 bases at J, with 11 bases between. CDR3 nucleotide sequence: TGTGCCAGCAGTTTATCCGGGGGATCACTGAACACTGAAGCTTTCTTT. This sequence encodes CASSLSGGSLNTEAFF.

V and J are TRBV18 and TRBJ1-3; 9 nucleotides align to TRBD1. Germline V lookup: CDR1 KGHSH, CDR2 LQKENI. V dropped 3 bases and J dropped 4; count of bases not matched to a gene: 4. The length of the CDR3 is 15 residues. The CDR3 here is CASSPGQGRGNTIYF. CDR3 bases: TGTGCCAGCTCACCGGGACAGGGTAGAGGAAACACCATATATTTT.

The chain links TRBV27 to TRBJ2-2, with D perhaps given as TRBD1 or TRBD2 (6 bases each). The CDR3 contains 16 residues. V gave up 7 bases and J gave up 4 bases, with 19 bases separating them. Germline V gene lookup returns CDR1 MNHEY and CDR2 SMNVEV (reference sequence). The CDR3 DNA sequence: TGTGCCAGCAAGAGGGGGGCCCTTACTTTCACCGGGGAGCTGTTTTTT. It specifies CASKRGALTFTGELFF.

The V and J genes are TRBV5-1 and TRBJ2-3; TRBD2 might be the D (6 bases). This CDR3 is built from 14 residues. Germline loops: CDR1 SGHRS, CDR2 YFSETQ. V gave up 3 bases and J gave up 3 bases, with 11 bases separating them. The chain's CDR3 is CASSSGTFTDTQYF. The CDR3 region has the DNA TGCGCCAGCAGCTCCGGGACTTTTACAGATACGCAGTATTTT.

This clone was seen a few times. CDR3 in amino acids: CASSPLRQGVSGSPLHF. The CDR3 bases are TGTGCCAGCAGCCCCCTCAGACAGGGCGTAAGCGGTTCACCCCTCCACTTT. The rearrangement links TRBV7-9 to TRBJ1-6; 7 nucleotides agree with TRBD1. Trimming cost V 5 bases and J 9 bases; bases outside gene matches: 16. Per germline, CDR1 SEHNR and CDR2 FQNEAQ (reference sequence). CDR3 length equals 17 residues.

The rearrangement links TRBV7-8 to TRBJ2-7; no firm D call. The V gene's germline CDR1 is SGHVS and CDR2 FQNEAQ. The V and J ends lost 1 base and 3 bases respectively, with 4 bases between them. The CDR3 extends over 12 amino acids. CDR3 amino acids: CASSLGDYEQYF. DNA for the CDR3: TGTGCCAGCAGCTTAGGGGACTACGAGCAGTACTTC.

This clone was seen more than once but under ten times. The chain couples TRBV4-1 to TRBJ2-1; 10 nucleotides match TRBD2. The CDR3 consists of 15 residues. Germline lookup yields CDR1 MGHRA and CDR2 YSYEKL. The J segment lost 5 bases and the V segment lost 2 bases, leaving 3 bases of the junction unmatched. CDR3 DNA sequence: TGCGCCAGCAGCCAAACAGCGGGGGGGAACAATGAGCAGTTCTTC. Translation: CASSQTAGGNNEQFF.

This clone came up once. For the CDR3, the DNA is TGTGCCAGCAGCTTGGAGACGGATCAGCCCCAGCATTTT. It yields the protein CASSLETDQPQHF. This chain links TRBV4-2 with TRBJ1-5, with D unclear. The V end lost 5 bases, the J end lost 5 bases, and 10 bases lay between the germline ends. This CDR3 region has 13 residues. Germline CDR1 is LGHNA and CDR2 is YNFKEQ.

CDR3 sequence: CASSPGGFYEQYF. The CDR3 DNA reads as TGTGCCAGCTCACCAGGGGGATTCTACGAGCAGTACTTC. V usage is TRBV18 and J usage is TRBJ2-7; TRBD1 or TRBD2 may be the D gene (5 bases each). The CDR3 runs to 13 residues. Germline values: CDR1 KGHSH, CDR2 LQKENI. Trimming removed 2 bases from V and 3 bases from J, with 8 bases in between.

The V call is TRBV27, the J call TRBJ2-2, with D possibly being TRBD1 (5 bases). The germline gives CDR1 MNHEY, CDR2 SMNVEV (reference sequence). Trimming took 4 bases from V and 3 from J, leaving 9 bases between them. This CDR3 has 14 amino acids. CDR3 in DNA: TGTGCCAGCAGTTCAGGGTACGACACCGGGGAGCTGTTTTTT. Its protein product is CASSSGYDTGELFF.